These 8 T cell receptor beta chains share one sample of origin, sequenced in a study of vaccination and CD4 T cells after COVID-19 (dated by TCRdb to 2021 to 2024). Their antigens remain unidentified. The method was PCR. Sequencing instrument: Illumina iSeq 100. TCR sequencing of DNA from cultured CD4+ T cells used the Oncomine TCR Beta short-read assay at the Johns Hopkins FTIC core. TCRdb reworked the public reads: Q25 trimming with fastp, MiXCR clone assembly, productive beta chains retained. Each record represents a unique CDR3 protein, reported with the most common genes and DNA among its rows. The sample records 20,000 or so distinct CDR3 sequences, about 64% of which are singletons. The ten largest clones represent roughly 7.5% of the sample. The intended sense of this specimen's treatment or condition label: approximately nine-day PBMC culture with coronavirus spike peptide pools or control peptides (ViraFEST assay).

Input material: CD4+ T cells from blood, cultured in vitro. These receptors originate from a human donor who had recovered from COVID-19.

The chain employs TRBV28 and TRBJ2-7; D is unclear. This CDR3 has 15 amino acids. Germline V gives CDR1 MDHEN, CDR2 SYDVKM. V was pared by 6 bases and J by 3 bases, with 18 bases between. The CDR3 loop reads CASRTATASNYEQYF. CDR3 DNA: TGTGCCAGCAGAACCGCGACGGCCTCAAACTACGAGCAGTACTTC. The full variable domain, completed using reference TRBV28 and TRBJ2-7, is DVKVTQSSRYLVKRTGEKVFLECVQDMDHENMFWYRQDPGLGLRLIYFSYDVKMKEKGDIPEGYSVSREKKERFSLILESASTNQTSMYLCASRTATASNYEQYFGPGTRLTVT.

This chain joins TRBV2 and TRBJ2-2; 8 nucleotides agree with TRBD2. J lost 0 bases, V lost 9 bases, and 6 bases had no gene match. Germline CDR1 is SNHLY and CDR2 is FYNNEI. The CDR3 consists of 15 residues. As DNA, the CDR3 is TGTGCCAGTCACACTAGCGGAGCGAACACCGGGGAGCTGTTTTTT. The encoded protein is CASHTSGANTGELFF.

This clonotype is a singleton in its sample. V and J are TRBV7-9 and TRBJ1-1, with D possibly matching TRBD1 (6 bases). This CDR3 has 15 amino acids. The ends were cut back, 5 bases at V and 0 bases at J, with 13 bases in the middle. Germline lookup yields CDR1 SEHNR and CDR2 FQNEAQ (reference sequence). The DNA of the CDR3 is TGTGCCAGCAGCCGGGACACATCCTTGAACACTGAAGCTTTCTTT. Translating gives CASSRDTSLNTEAFF.

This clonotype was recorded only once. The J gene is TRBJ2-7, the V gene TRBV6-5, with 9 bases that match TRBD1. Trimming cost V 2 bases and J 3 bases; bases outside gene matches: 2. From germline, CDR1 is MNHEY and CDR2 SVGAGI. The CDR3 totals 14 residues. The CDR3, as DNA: TGTGCCAGCAGTTACGGGACAGGGCTCTACGAGCAGTACTTC. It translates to CASSYGTGLYEQYF.

Here the CDR3 DNA reads TGTGCCAGCAGGGCCGGGGACGGATACACCGGGGAGCTGTTTTTT. Residues: CASRAGDGYTGELFF. The chain is built from TRBV7-9 and TRBJ2-2; either TRBD1 or TRBD2 may fit D (5 bases each). Between the trimmed V and J ends, which lost 6 bases and 3 bases, there was a span of 14 bases. The CDR3 contains 15 residues. CDR1 is SEHNR and CDR2 is FQNEAQ in the germline V gene (reference sequence). The full variable domain, with the rest looked up from reference TRBV7-9 and TRBJ2-2, is DTGVSQNPRHKITKRGQNVTFRCDPISEHNRLYWYRQTLGQGPEFLTYFQNEAQLEKSRLLSDRFSAERPKGSFSTLEIQRTEQGDSAMYLCASRAGDGYTGELFFGEGSRLTVL.

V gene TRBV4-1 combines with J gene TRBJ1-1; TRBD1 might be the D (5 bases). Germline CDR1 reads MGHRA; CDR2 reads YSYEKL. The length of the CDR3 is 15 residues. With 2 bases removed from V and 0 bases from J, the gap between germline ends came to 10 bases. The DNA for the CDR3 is TGCGCCAGCAGCCAATCCCCGGGGGTGAACACTGAAGCTTTCTTT. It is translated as CASSQSPGVNTEAFF.

This chain's CDR3 is CASSIQGNSYNSPLHF. The CDR3 DNA reads TGTGCCAGCAGTATACAGGGCAACTCCTATAATTCACCCCTCCACTTT. The chain uses TRBV27 and TRBJ1-6; possible D gene TRBD1, 6 bases. The V end was cut by 5 bases, the J end by 0 bases, with 11 bases between. The CDR3 spans 16 residues. Germline CDR1 and CDR2: MNHEY and SMNVEV (reference sequence).

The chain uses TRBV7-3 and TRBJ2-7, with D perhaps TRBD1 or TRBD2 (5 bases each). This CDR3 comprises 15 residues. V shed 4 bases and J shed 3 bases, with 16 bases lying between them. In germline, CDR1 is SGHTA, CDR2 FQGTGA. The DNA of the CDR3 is TGTGCCAGCAGCTCCGCCGGGACCGTGAACTACGAGCAGTACTTC. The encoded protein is CASSSAGTVNYEQYF.